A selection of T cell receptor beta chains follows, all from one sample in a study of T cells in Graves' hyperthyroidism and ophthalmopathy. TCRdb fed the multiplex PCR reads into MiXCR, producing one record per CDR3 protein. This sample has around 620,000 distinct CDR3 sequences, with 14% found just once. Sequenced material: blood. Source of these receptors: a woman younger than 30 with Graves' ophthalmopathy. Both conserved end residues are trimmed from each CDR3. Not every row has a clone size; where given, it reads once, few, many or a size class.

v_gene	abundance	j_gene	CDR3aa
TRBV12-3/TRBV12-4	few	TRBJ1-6	ASSFPFPWSPLH
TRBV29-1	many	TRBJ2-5	SVEDLPGGKTQY
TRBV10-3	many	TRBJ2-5	AISPSDRAQETQY
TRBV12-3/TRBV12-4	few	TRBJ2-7	ASSFGTGGGSYEQY
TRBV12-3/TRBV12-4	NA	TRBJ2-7	ASSLASGLANYEQY
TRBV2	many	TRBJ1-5	ASKRTVNQPQH
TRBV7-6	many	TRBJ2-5	ASSLSASGLNTY
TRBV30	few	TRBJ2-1	AWSLGTGGVPGEDEQF
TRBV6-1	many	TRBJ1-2	ASSVGGHGYT
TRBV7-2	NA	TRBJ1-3	ASSLAPPPPGNTIY
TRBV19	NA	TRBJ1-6	ASTRTGSSPLH
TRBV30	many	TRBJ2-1	AWSALAGVDEQF
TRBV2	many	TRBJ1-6	ASSDTLNSPLH
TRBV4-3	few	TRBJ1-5	ASSQEFWGRANSNQPQH
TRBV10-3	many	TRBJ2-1	AIRNGTGRSYNEQF
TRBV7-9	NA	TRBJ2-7	ASSLGLGDRSYEQY
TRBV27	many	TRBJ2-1	ASSLGPYLGNEQF
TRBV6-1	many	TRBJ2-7	ASSPSGINEQY
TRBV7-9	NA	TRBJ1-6	ASSRILGDSPLH
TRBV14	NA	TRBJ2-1	ASSHGFRVSVNEQF
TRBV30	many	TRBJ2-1	AWRRPPAGAGNNEQF
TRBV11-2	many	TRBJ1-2	ASSPVTGRKDGYT
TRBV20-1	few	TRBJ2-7	SARGGTSGRDYEQY
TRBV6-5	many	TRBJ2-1	ASSYSSRQGYNEQF
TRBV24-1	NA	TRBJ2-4	ATSDLPGEQEELAKNIQY
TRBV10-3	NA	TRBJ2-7	AIREPDRNSYEQY
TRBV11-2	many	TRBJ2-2	ASSLGQTPNTGELF
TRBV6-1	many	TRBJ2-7	ASSPLAAGRSYEQY
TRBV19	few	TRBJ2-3	ASSIVDSSTDTQY
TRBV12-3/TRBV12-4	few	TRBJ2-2	ASRDVNTGELF
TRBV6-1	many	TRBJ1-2	ASILGGAKDYGYT
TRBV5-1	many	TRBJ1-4	ASSTDASSEKLF
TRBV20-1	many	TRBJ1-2	SARVGWNYGYT
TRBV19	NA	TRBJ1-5	ASSIDRRGAQPQH
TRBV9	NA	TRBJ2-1	ASSVATGGLNEQF
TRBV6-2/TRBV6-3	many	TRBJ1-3	ASSYGQGYGNTIY
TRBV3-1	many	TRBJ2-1	ASSQDELAGDAEQF
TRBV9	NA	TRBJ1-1	ASSVVRGTEAF
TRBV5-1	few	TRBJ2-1	ASSYRVRDEQF
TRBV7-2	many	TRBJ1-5	ASSLVGSEPQH
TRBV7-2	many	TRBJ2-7	ASSLSREAYEQY
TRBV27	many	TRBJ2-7	ASSYGGHMFYEQY
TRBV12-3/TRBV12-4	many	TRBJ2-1	ASSLRDYNEQF
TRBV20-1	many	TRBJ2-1	SARGDRGYNEQF
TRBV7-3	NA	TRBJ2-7	ASSGQGNTIIPYEQY
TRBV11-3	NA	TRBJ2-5	ASSLLRGRVGETQY
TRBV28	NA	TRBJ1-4	ASSLSVGQEGEKLF
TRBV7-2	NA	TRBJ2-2	ASSLAPAGGPGTGELF
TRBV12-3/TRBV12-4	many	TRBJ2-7	ASSRAGEQY
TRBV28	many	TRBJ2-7	ASRRQGATYEQY
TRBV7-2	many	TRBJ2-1	ASSVEQGNEQF
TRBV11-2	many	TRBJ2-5	ASSPTQGYAETQY